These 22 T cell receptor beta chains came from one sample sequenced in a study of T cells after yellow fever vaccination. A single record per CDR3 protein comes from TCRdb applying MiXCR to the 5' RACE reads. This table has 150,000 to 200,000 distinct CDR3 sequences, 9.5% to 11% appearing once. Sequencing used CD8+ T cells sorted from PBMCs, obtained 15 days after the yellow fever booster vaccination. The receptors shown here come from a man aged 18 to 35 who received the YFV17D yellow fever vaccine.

CDR3 nucleotides: TGTGCCAGCAGCTCAGGGGGATGGACTGAAGCTTTCTTT. The encoded protein is CASSSGGWTEAFF. This chain links TRBV7-2 with TRBJ1-1; 7 nucleotides align to TRBD1. There are 13 residues in the CDR3. The germline CDR1 and CDR2 sequences are SGHTA and FQGNSA. Trimming removed 4 bases from V and 5 bases from J; junction bases left unmatched: 4.

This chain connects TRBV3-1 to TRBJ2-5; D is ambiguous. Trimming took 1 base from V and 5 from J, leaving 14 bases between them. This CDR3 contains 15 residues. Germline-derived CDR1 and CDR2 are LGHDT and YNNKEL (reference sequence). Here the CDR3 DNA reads TGTGCCAGCAGCCAAGTTTCGGCATTAGGGGAGACCCAGTACTTC. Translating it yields CASSQVSALGETQYF.

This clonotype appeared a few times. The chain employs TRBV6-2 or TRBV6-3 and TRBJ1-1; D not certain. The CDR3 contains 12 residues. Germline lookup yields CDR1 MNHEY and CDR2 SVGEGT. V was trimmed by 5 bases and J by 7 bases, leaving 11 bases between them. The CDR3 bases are TGTGCCAGCAGTGAAATCTCAGATGAAGCTTTCTTT. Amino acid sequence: CASSEISDEAFF.

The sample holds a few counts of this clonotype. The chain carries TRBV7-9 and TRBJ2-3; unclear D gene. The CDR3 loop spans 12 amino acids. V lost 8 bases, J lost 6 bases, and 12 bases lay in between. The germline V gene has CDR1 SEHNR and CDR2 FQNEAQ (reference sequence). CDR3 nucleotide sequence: TGTGCCAGCGGGCAGGACGTCGATACGCAGTATTTT. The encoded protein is CASGQDVDTQYF.

CDR3 sequence reads: CASSLASSNQPQHF. CDR3 bases: TGTGCCAGCAGTTTAGCTTCCAGCAATCAGCCCCAGCATTTT. V is TRBV12-3 or TRBV12-4 and J is TRBJ1-5; no clear D. The CDR3 sequence is 14 residues long. V lost 0 bases to trimming and J lost 1 base, with 4 bases between them.

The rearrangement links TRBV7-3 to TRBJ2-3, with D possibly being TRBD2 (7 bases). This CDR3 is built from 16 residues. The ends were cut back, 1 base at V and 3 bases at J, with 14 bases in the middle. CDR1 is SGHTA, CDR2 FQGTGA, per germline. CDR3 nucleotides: TGTGCCAGCAGCTTAAGGGGGGGCCGCACTACAGATACGCAGTATTTT. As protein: CASSLRGGRTTDTQYF.

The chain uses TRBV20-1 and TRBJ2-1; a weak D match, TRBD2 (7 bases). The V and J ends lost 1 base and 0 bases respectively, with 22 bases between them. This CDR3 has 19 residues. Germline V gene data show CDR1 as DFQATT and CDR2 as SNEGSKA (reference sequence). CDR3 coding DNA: TGCAGTGCTAGAGGCGGGGGCGGACCGGACGAAAGCTCCTACAATGAGCAGTTCTTC. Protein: CSARGGGGPDESSYNEQFF.

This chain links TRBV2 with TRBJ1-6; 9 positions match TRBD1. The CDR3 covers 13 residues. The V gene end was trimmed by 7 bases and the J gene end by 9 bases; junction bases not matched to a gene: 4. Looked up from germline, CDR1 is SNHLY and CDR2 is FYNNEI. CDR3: CASIGTGISPLHF. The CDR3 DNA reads TGTGCCAGCATCGGGACAGGGATTTCACCCCTCCACTTT.

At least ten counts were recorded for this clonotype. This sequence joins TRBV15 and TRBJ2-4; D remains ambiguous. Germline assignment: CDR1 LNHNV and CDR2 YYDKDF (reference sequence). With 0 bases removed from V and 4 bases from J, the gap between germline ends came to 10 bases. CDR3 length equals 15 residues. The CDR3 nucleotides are TGTGCCACCAGCAGAGATCGCTGGGGAAAAAACATTCAGTACTTC. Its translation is CATSRDRWGKNIQYF. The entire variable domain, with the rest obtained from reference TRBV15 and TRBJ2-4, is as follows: DAMVIQNPRYQVTQFGKPVTLSCSQTLNHNVMYWYQQKSSQAPKLLFHYYDKDFNNEADTPDNFQSRRPNTSFCFLDIRSPGLGDTAMYLCATSRDRWGKNIQYFGAGTRLSVL.

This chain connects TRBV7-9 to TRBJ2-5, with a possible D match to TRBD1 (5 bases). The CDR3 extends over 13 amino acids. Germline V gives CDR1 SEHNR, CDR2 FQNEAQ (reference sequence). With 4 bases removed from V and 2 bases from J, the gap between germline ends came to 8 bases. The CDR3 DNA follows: TGTGCCAGCAGCTGGGGCGCACAAGAGACCCAGTACTTC. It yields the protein CASSWGAQETQYF.

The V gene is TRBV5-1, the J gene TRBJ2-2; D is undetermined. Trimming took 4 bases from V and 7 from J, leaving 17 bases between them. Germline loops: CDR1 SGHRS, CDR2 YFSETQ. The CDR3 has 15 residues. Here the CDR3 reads CASSIYSHTDGELFF. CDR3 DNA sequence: TGCGCCAGCAGCATATACTCCCACACGGACGGGGAGCTGTTTTTT.

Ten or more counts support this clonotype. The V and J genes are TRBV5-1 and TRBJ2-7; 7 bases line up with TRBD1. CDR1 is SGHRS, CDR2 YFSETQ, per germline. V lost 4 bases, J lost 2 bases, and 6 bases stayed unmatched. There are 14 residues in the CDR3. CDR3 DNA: TGCGCCAGCAGCAACCGGGACAGTGCCTACGAGCAGTACTTC. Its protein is CASSNRDSAYEQYF.

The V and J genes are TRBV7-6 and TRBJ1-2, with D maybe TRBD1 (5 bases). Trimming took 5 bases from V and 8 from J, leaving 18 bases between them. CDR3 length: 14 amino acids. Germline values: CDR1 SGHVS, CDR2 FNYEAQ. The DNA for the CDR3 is TGTGCCAGCAGCCCCGACAGAGGAGTCTACGGCTACACCTTC. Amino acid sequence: CASSPDRGVYGYTF. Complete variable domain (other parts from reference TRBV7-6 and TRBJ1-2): GAGVSQSPRYKVTKRGQDVALRCDPISGHVSLYWYRQALGQGPEFLTYFNYEAQQDKSGLPNDRFSAERPEGSISTLTIQRTEQRDSAMYRCASSPDRGVYGYTFGSGTRLTVV.

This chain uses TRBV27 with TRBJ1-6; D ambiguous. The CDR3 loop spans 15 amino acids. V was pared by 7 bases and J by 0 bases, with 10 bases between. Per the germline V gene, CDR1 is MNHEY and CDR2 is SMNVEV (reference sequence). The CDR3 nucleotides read TGTGCCAGCATGTACGGAGGCTCCTATAATTCACCCCTCCACTTT. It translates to CASMYGGSYNSPLHF.

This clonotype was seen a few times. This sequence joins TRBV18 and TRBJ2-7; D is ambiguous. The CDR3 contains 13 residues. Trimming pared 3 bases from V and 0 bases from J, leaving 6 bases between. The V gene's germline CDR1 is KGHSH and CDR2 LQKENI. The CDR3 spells CASSPDTSYEQYV. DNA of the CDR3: TGTGCCAGCTCACCCGACACCTCCTACGAGCAGTACGTC.

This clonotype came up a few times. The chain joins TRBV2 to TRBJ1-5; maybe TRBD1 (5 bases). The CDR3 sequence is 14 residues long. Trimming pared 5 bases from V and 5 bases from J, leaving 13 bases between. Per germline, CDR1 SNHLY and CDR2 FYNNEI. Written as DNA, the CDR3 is TGTGCCAGCAGTCCTCCGGACACTTATCAGCCCCAGCATTTT. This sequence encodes CASSPPDTYQPQHF.

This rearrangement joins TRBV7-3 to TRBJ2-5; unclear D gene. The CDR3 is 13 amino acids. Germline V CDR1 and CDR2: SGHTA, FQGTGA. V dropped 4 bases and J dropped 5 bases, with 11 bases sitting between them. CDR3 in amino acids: CASSSSPSETQYF. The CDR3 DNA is TGTGCCAGCAGCTCCTCCCCGAGTGAGACCCAGTACTTC.

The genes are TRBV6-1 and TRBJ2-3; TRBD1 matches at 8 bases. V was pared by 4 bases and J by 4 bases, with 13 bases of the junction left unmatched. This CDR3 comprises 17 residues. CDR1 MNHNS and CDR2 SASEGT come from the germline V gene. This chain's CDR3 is CASSGMGQVFGSDTQYF. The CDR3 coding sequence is TGTGCCAGCAGTGGTATGGGACAGGTCTTCGGTTCAGATACGCAGTATTTT.

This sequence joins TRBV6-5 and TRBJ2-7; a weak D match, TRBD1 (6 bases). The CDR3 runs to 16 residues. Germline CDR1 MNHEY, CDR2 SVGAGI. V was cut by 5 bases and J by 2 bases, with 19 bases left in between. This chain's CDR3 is CASSKENRALTYEQYF. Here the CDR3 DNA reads TGTGCCAGCAGTAAGGAAAACAGGGCTCTAACCTACGAGCAGTACTTC.

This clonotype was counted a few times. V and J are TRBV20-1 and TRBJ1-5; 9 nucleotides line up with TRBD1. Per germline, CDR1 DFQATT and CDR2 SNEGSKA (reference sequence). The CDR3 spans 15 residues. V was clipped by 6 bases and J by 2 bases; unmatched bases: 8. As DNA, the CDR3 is TGCAGTGCGCCTCAACAGGGGGCTCGCAATCAGCCCCAGCATTTT. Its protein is CSAPQQGARNQPQHF.

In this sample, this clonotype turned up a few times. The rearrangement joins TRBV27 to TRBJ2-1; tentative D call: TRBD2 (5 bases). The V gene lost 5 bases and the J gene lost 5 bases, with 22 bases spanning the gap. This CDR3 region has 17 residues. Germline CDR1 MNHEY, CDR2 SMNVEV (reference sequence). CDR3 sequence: CASSHLSGSPTHNEQFF. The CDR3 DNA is TGTGCCAGCAGTCATCTCTCGGGGAGCCCTACGCACAATGAGCAGTTCTTC.

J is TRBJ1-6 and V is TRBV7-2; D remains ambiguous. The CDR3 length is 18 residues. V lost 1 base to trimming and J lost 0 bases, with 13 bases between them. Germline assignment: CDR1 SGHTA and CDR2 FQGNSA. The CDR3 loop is CASSLGAGRGSYNSPLHF. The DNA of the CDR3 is TGTGCCAGCAGCTTAGGGGCAGGTCGAGGCTCCTATAATTCACCCCTCCACTTT.